Given below is one TCR beta chain in context. The data belong to a study of blood T cell repertoires in COVID-19. Study in general: Sites across the United States, Italy and Spain contributed samples from acute and convalescent COVID-19. Nucleic acid was either cDNA or gDNA, and it came from T cells, B-cell-depleted T cells, or PBMCs.

In the original workflow: Cell counts per sample came from amplifying reference gene primers. Assay: immunoSEQ multiplex PCR; the TCRdb copy retains only in-frame clones and omits some. That table supplies the V and J calls and clone size; D and trimming were determined from the DNA. The table lists 210,000 or so clones, approximately 84% of them singletons, with about 8% in the top ten. Germline values: CDR1 MRHNA, CDR2 SNTAGT. CDR3 length equals 16 residues. The ends lost 3 bases at V and 5 bases at J; junction bases unmatched: 8. The chain combines TRBV6-4 with TRBJ2-3, with TRBD2 matching 10 bases. This TCR was recovered from a woman aged 50 to 65 with active or convalescent COVID-19. Sequencing input: peripheral blood. The CDR3 loop is CASSERTSGTRDTQYF. The CDR3 coding sequence is TGTGCCAGCAGTGAGCGTACTAGCGGGACGAGAGATACGCAGTATTTT.